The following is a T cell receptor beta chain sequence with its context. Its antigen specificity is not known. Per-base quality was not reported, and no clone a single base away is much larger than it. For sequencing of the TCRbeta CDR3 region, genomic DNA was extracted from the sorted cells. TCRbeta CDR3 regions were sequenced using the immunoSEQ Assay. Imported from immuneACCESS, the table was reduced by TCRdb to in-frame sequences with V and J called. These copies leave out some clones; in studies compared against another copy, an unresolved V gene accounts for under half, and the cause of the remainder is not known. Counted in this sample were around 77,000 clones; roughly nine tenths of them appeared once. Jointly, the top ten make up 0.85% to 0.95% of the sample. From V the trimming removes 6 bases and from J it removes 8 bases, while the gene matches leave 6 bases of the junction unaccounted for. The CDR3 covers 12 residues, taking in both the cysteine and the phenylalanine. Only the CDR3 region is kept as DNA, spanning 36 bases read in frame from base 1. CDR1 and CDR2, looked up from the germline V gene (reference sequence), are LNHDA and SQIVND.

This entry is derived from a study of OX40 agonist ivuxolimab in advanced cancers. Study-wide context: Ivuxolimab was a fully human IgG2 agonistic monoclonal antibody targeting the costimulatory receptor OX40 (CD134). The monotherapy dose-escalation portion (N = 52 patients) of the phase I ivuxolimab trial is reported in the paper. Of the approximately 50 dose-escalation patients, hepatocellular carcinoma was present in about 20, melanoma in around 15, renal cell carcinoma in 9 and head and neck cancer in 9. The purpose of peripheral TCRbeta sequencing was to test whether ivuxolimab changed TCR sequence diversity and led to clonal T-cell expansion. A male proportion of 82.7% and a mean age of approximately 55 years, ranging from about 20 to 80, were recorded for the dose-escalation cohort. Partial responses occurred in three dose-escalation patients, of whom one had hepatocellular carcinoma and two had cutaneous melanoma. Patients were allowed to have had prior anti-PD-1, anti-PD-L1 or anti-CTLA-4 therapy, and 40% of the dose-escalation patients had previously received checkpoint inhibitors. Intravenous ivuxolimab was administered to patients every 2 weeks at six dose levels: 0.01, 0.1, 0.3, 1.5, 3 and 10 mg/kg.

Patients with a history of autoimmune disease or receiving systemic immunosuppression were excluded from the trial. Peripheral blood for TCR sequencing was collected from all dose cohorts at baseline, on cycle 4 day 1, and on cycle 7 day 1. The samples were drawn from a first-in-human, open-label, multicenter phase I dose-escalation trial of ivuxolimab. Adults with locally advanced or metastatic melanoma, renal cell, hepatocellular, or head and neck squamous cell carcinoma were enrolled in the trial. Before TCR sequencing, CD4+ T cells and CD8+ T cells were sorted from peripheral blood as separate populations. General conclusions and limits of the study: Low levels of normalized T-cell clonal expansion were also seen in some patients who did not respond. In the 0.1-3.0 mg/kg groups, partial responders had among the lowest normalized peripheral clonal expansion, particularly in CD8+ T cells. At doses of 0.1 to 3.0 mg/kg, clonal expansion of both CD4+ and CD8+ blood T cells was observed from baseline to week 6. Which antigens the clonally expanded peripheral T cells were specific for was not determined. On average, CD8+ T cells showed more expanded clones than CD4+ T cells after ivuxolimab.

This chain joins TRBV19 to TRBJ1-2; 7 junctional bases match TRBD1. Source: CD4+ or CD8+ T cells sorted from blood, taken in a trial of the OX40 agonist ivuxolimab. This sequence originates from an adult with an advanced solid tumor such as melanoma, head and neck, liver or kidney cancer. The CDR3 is CASSRQGRGYTF. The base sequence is TGTGCCAGTAGCCGACAGGGCAGGGGCTACACCTTC.